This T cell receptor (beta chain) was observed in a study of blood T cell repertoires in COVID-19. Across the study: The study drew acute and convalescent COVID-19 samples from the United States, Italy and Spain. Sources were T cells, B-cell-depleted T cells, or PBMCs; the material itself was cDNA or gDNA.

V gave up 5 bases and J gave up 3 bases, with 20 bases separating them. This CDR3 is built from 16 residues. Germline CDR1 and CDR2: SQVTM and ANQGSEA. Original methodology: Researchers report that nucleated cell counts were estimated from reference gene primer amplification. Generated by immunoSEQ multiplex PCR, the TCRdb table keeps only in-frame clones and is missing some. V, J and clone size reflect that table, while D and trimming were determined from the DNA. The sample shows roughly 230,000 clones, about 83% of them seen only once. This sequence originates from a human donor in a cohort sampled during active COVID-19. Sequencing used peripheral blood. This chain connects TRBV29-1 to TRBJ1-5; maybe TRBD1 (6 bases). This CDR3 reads CSVSGVGAVNNQPQHF. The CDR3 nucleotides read TGCAGCGTTAGTGGGGTGGGGGCAGTTAACAATCAGCCCCAGCATTTT.